This TCR beta chain appears in the sequencing data of a study of response to subunit inactivated influenza vaccine listed by TCRdb under 2018. Regarding the complete study: Deep quantitative profiling of the T cell receptor repertoire was used in the study to follow responses to a trivalent subunit inactivated influenza vaccine.

The germline V gene provides CDR1 SGDLS and CDR2 YYNGEE. The cysteine opens and the phenylalanine closes a CDR3 of 15 amino acids. Only the CDR3 DNA is retained, 45 bases long and in frame from the first base. V loses 3 bases, J loses 0 bases, and the germline ends lie 12 bases apart. The paper as a whole reports these results and caveats: The authors proposed that each seasonal influenza vaccination may bring in only a limited number of new T cells.

This clonotype was counted only a few times. The specificity of this receptor is unknown. Per-base quality was not reported, and no clone a single base away is much larger than it. Libraries were prepared through RT-PCR. Sequenced on an Illumina HiSeq 2500. TCRdb's own reprocessing of the public reads used fastp at Q25 and MiXCR and kept productive beta chains. Rows matching on CDR3 protein sequence are summarized as one entry with the most common DNA and genes. This sample has 650,000 to 800,000 distinct CDR3 sequences in its table, and around 18% of those were observed once. The ten top clones hold 9.5% to 13% of the sample.

The chain links TRBV9 with TRBJ1-1; TRBD1 is possibly the D segment (5 matching bases). The receptor's source is a man aged 50 to 60 who received an inactivated influenza vaccine. Donor details come from another sample of the same person, matched by shared clones. The starting material was PBMCs from blood, obtained 4 to 6 days after vaccination. The nucleotides are TGTGCCAGCAGCGATATCCGGGGGATGAACACTGAAGCTTTCTTT. This is translated as CASSDIRGMNTEAFF. Where the CDR3 stops, the reference TRBV9 and TRBJ1-1 genes take over; the full variable domain is DSGVTQTPKHLITATGQRVTLRCSPRSGDLSVYWYQQSLDQGLQFLIQYYNGEERAKGNILERFSAQQFPDLHSELNLSSLELGDSALYFCASSDIRGMNTEAFFGQGTRLTVV.